What follows are 11 T cell receptor beta chains derived from one specimen sequenced in a study of T cell changes during pregnancy in multiple sclerosis. This table comes from immunoSEQ multiplex PCR, and its TCRdb copy is limited to in-frame clones, with some not included. The table lists about 31,000 clones, 75% to 90% of them singletons. Sequencing was performed on CD8+ T cells from peripheral blood mononuclear cells, taken in the second trimester of pregnancy. The receptors were gathered from a female donor with multiple sclerosis, enrolled in a pregnancy study.

The J gene is TRBJ2-3, the V gene TRBV10-1; TRBD2 aligns across 16 bases. CDR3 length equals 17 residues. The germline gives CDR1 WNHNN, CDR2 SYGVQD (reference sequence). With V trimmed by 8 bases and J by 0 bases, 5 bases remained unmatched. The CDR3 DNA sequence: TGCGCCAGCTGGGGACTAGCGGGAGGGCTGAGCACAGATACGCAGTATTTT. Protein: CASWGLAGGLSTDTQYF.

V is TRBV5-4 and J is TRBJ2-1; 9 positions agree with TRBD2. The CDR3 loop spans 18 amino acids. Trimming took 0 bases from V and 6 from J; bases not matched to a gene: 13. The V gene's germline CDR1 is SGHNT and CDR2 YYREEE (reference sequence). The CDR3 DNA sequence: TGTGCCAGCAGCTTGGCCCGGGATATTGCGGGAGGGCCCAATGAGCAGTTCTTC. As protein: CASSLARDIAGGPNEQFF.

This sequence joins TRBV29-1 and TRBJ2-1; 10 bases map to TRBD2. Germline loops: CDR1 SQVTM, CDR2 ANQGSEA. V was pared by 2 bases and J by 4 bases, with 2 bases of the junction left unmatched. The CDR3 consists of 14 residues. The CDR3 DNA is TGCAGCGTTGAAAGAGCGGGAGGGTACAATGAGCAGTTCTTC. Protein: CSVERAGGYNEQFF.

The rearrangement uses TRBV6-1 and TRBJ2-3; tentative D call: TRBD1 (6 bases). CDR1 and CDR2 from the germline V gene are MNHNS and SASEGT. The CDR3 runs to 15 residues. V lost 6 bases to trimming and J lost 1 base, with 14 bases between them. The DNA for the CDR3 is TGTGCCAGCAGAACAGGGCTTGGGGGCACAGATACGCAGTATTTT. Protein sequence: CASRTGLGGTDTQYF.

The rearrangement links TRBV6-4 to TRBJ2-1, with D tentatively TRBD1 (6 bases). Looked up from germline, CDR1 is MRHNA and CDR2 is SNTAGT. The CDR3 totals 15 residues. V gave up 3 bases and J gave up 7 bases, with 16 bases separating them. CDR3: CASSEGTRDTNEQFF. The DNA for the CDR3 is TGTGCCAGCAGTGAAGGGACAAGGGATACAAATGAGCAGTTCTTC.

The chain uses TRBV27 and TRBJ2-1; possibly TRBD2 for D (6 bases). Germline V gene lookup returns CDR1 MNHEY and CDR2 SMNVEV (reference sequence). The CDR3 extends over 13 amino acids. With 6 bases removed from V and 5 bases from J, the gap between germline ends came to 11 bases. DNA for the CDR3: TGTGCCAGCAGCACTTGGACTAACAATGAGCAGTTCTTC. It is translated as CASSTWTNNEQFF.

The chain links TRBV18 to TRBJ2-7; maybe TRBD1 (6 bases). Germline assignment: CDR1 KGHSH and CDR2 LQKENI. V lost 0 bases and J lost 7, with 28 bases in between. This CDR3 region has 19 residues. CDR3 DNA sequence: TGTGCCAGCTCACCACCGAACCCCGGACAGCGGAGCGTTATCGGGGAGCAGTACTTC. It encodes CASSPPNPGQRSVIGEQYF.

The chain couples TRBV13 to TRBJ2-5; D is uncertain. Germline-derived CDR1 and CDR2 are PRHDT and FYEKMQ (reference sequence). Trimming stripped 5 bases from V and 4 bases from J, with 11 bases between. This CDR3 contains 13 residues. CDR3 nucleotides: TGTGCCAGCAGCCCTTCCCCCCCAGAGACCCAGTACTTC. Protein sequence: CASSPSPPETQYF.

The chain combines TRBV5-1 with TRBJ2-7, with D tentatively TRBD2 (6 bases). This CDR3 is 14 amino acids long. Germline assignment: CDR1 SGHRS and CDR2 YFSETQ. Trimming shortened V by 1 base and J by 4 bases, and 12 bases separated the two germline ends. This CDR3 reads CASSLPGEVYEQYF. CDR3 sequence (DNA): TGCGCCAGCAGCTTGCCGGGGGAGGTTTACGAGCAGTACTTC.

The chain couples TRBV6-1 to TRBJ2-1; 7 bases are shared with TRBD2. The CDR3 is 15 residues long. Trimming cost V 4 bases and J 4 bases; bases outside gene matches: 7. The V gene's germline CDR1 is MNHNS and CDR2 SASEGT. The CDR3 region is CASSVVGGGYNEQFF. The CDR3 DNA is TGTGCCAGCAGTGTGGTGGGCGGGGGATACAATGAGCAGTTCTTC.

The gene calls are TRBV27 and TRBJ2-5; the D gene is possibly TRBD1 (5 bases). The CDR3 has 15 amino acids. The V end was cut by 10 bases, the J end by 5 bases, with 23 bases between. CDR1 is MNHEY and CDR2 is SMNVEV in the germline V gene (reference sequence). CDR3 region: CATRRGRAAGETQYF. The DNA for the CDR3 is TGTGCCACCAGGAGAGGCAGGGCGGCCGGGGAGACCCAGTACTTC.